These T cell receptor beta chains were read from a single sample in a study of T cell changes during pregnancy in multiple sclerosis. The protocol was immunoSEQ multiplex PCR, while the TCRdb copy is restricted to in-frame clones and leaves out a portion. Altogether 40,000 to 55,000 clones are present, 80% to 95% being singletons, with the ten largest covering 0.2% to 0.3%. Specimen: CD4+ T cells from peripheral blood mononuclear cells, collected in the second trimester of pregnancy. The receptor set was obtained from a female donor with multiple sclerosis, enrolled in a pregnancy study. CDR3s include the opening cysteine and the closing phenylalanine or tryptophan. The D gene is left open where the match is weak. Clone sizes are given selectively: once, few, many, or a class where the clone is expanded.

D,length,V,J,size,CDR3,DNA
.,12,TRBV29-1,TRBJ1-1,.,CSVDPVNTEAFF,TGCAGCGTTGATCCCGTGAACACTGAAGCTTTCTTT
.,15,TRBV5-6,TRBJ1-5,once,CASSLVVQPNQPQHF,TGTGCCAGCAGCTTGGTAGTACAGCCCAATCAGCCCCAGCATTTT
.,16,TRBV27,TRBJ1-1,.,CASSPPPGRSNTEAFF,TGTGCCAGCAGTCCCCCCCCAGGGCGGTCGAACACTGAAGCTTTCTTT
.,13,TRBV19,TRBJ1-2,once,CASSTDISYGYTF,TGTGCCAGTAGTACCGACATCAGCTATGGCTACACCTTC
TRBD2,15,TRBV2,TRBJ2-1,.,CASKYGRERNNEQFF,TGTGCCAGCAAGTACGGGCGGGAGAGAAACAATGAGCAGTTCTTC
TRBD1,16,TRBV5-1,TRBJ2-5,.,CASRLYTTGSQETQYF,TGCGCCAGCCGCCTCTATACGACAGGGTCCCAAGAGACCCAGTACTTC
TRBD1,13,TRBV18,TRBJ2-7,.,CASKDRVSYEQYF,TGTGCCAGCAAAGACAGGGTTTCCTACGAGCAGTACTTC
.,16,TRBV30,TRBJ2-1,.,CAWSAKKTDSVNEQFF,TGTGCCTGGAGTGCTAAGAAGACAGATTCGGTCAATGAGCAGTTCTTC
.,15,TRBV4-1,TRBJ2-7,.,CASSQMEASSYEQYF,TGCGCCAGCAGCCAGATGGAAGCGAGCTCCTACGAGCAGTACTTC
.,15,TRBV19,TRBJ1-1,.,CASSRTARINTEAFF,TGTGCCAGTAGCCGGACAGCCCGAATTAACACTGAAGCTTTCTTT